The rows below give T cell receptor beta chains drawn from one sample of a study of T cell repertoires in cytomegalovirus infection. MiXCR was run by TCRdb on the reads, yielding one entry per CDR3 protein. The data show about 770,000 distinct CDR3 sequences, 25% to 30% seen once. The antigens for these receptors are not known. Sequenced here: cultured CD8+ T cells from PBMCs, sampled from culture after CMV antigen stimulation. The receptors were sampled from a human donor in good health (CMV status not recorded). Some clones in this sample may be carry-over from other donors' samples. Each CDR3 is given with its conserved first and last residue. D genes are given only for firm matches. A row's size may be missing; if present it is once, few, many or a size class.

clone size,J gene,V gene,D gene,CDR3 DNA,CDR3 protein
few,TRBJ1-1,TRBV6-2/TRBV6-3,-,TGTGCCAGCAGTTACGGGCCCAACCGTATGAACACTGAAGCTTTCTTT,CASSYGPNRMNTEAFF
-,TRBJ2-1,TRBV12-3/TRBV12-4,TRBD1,TGTGCCAGCAGTTTACGGCCAGGGGGCAATGAGCAGTTCTTC,CASSLRPGGNEQFF
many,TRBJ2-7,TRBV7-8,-,TGTGCCAGCAGCTCTCTTCCATACGAGCAGTACTTC,CASSSLPYEQYF
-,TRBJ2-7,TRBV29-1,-,TGCAGCGTTGAAGATCGGACAGCTCACTACGAGCAGTACTTC,CSVEDRTAHYEQYF
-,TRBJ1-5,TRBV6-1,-,TGTGCCAGTGAGGACAGCTCAAACAATCAGCCCCAGCATTTT,CASEDSSNNQPQHF
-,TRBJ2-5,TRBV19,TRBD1,TGTGCCAGTAGTACGAACAGGGACAGGGTTGAGACCCAGTACTTC,CASSTNRDRVETQYF
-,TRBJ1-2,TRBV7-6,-,TGTGCCAGCAGCTTATTTGTAGGGGGTGGCTACACCTTC,CASSLFVGGGYTF
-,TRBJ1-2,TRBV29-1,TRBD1,TGCAGCGCGGACAGGGAGAATATGGGCTACACCTTC,CSADRENMGYTF
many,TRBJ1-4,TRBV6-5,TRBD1,TGTGCCAGCAGTTACTCGGTTACAGGGGGCCGTGGTGAAAAACTGTTTTTT,CASSYSVTGGRGEKLFF
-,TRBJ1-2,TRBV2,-,TGTGCCAGCAGATCTATTGACAGGTCCTATGGCTACACCTTC,CASRSIDRSYGYTF